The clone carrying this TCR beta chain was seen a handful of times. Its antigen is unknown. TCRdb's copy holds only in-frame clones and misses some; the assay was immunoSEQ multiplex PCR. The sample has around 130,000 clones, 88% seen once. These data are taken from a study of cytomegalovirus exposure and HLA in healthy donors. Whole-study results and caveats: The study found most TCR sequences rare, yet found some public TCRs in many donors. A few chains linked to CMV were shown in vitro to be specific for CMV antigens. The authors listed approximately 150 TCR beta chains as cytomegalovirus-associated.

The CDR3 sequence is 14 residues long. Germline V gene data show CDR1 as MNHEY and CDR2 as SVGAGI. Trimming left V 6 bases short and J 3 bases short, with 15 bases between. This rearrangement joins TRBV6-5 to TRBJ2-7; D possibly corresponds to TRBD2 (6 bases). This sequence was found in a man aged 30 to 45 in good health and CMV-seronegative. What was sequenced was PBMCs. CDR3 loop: CASSPAGAYYEQYF. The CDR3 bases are TGTGCCAGCAGCCCAGCGGGCGCGTACTACGAGCAGTACTTC.